This entry describes one TCR beta chain. The source of the sample is a study of cytomegalovirus exposure and HLA in healthy donors. With 60 Vbeta and 13 Jbeta primers, the PCR was carried out. In the original workflow: There were about 86 million unique TCR beta chains by a later count, and around 10 million of them were shared. Profiled with immunoSEQ multiplex PCR; TCRdb holds only in-frame clones, not every one. The V and J calls and the clone size are those of that table, but D and trimming were determined from the DNA. Here the sample spans 150,000 to 200,000 clones, about 80% being singletons. Likely unrecorded immune exposures existed in these nominally healthy donors. The V segment lost 3 bases and the J segment 5 bases; nucleotides outside the gene matches: 15. CDR3 length: 18 residues. The germline V gene has CDR1 SGDLS and CDR2 YYNGEE.

This chain uses TRBV9 with TRBJ2-5, with TRBD2 matching 11 bases. Sequencing input: PBMCs. This clonotype was sampled from a man aged 45-65 years in good health and CMV-seropositive. The CDR3 nucleotides are TGTGCCAGCAGCGCCTACTCTAGCGGGGGGCCGAAGGTGGAGACCCAGTACTTC. Amino acid sequence: CASSAYSSGGPKVETQYF. The variable domain in full, with the rest retrieved from reference TRBV9 and TRBJ2-5, is DSGVTQTPKHLITATGQRVTLRCSPRSGDLSVYWYQQSLDQGLQFLIQYYNGEERAKGNILERFSAQQFPDLHSELNLSSLELGDSALYFCASSAYSSGGPKVETQYFGPGTRLLVL.